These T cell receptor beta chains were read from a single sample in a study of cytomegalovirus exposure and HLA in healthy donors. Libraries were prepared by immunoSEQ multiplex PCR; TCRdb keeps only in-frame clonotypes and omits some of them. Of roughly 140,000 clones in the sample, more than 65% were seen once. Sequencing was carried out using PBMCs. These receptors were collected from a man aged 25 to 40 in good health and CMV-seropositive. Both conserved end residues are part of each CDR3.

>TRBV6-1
CASWTSGRRNEQFF
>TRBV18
CASSRTGENTEAFF
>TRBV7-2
CASSLVQGNSPLHF
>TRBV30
CAWSVGQSPSGSF
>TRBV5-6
CASSPTGGAAYEQYF
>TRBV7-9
CASSHKERGQETQYF
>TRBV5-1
CASSLGYSGQAYEQYF
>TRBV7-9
CASSAQGPEAFF
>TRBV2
CASGQTETSPTQYF
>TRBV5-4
CASSGGGRSTLGYTF
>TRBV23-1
CASSQSPPGGVTDTQYF
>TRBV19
CASPLGLAGGLSTDTQYF
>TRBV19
CASSVLAGVGETQYF
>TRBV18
CASSPPHGRGYEQYF
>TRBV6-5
CASSLGGAFGGYTF
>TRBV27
CASSFGQGDQPQHF
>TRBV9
CASSALGTGSAEAFF
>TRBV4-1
CASSHIGTGFDQPQHF
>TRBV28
CASSPDRGDYGYTF
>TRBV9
CASSIRGDTDTQYF
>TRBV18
CASSPPAGGWLEAFF
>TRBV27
CASSLRTADQPQHF
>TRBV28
CASTGQDANYGYTF
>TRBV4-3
CASSQRTGPNEKLFF
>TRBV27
CASRLGHPNYGYTF
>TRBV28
CASSVRDRIYEQYF